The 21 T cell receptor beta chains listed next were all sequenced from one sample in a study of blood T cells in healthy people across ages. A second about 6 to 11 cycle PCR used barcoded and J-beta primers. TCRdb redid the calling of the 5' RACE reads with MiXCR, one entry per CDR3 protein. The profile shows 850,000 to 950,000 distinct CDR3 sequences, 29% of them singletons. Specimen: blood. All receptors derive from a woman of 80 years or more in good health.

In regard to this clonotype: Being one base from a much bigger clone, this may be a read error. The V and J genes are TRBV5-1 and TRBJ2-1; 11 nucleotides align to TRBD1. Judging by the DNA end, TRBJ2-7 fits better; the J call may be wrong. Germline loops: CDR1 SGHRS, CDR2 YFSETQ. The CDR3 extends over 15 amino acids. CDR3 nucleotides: TGCGCCAGCAGCTGGACAGGGGGCACCTACAATGAGCAGTACTTC. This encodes CASSWTGGTYNEQYF.

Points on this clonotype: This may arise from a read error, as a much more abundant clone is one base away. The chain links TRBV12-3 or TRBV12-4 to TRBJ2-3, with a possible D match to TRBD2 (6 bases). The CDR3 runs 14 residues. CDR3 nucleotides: TGTGCCAGCAGTTTCACAGCGGGCACAGATGCGCAGTATTTT. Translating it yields CASSFTAGTDAQYF.

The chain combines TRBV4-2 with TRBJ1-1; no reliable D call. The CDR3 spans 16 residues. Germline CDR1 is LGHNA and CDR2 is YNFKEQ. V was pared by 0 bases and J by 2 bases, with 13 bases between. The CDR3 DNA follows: TGTGCCAGCAGCCAAGATAGGAGGGCAGTAAACACTGAAGCTTTCTTT. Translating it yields CASSQDRRAVNTEAFF.

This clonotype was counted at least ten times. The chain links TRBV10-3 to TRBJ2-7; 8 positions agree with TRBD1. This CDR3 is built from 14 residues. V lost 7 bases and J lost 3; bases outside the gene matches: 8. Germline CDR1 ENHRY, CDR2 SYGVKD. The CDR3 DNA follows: TGTGCCATCAAACCCCAGGGGGCCCTCTACGAGCAGTACTTC. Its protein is CAIKPQGALYEQYF.

CDR3 protein: CASSFNRAGRANEKLFF. Written as DNA, the CDR3 is TGTGCCAGCAGCTTCAACAGGGCGGGTCGGGCTAATGAAAAACTGTTTTTT. The V and J genes are TRBV7-9 and TRBJ1-4; possibly TRBD1 for D (6 bases). The CDR3 has 17 residues. Germline-derived CDR1 and CDR2 are SEHNR and FQNEAQ (reference sequence). The V gene lost 3 bases and the J gene lost 3 bases, with 17 bases spanning the gap.

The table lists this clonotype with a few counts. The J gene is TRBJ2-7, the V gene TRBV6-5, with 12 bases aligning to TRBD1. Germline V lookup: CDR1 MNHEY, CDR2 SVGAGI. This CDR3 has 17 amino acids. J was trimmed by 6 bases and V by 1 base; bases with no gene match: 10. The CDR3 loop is CASSYLPGQGATGEQYF. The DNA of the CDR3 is TGTGCCAGCAGTTACTTACCGGGACAGGGGGCGACAGGCGAGCAGTACTTC.

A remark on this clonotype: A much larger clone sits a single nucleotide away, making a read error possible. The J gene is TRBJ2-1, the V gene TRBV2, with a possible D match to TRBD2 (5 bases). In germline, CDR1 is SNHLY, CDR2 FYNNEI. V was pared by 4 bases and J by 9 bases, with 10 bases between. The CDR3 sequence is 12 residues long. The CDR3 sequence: CASSVQEVEQFF. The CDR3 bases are TGTGCCAGCAGTGTGCAGGAGGTTGAGCAGTTCTTC.

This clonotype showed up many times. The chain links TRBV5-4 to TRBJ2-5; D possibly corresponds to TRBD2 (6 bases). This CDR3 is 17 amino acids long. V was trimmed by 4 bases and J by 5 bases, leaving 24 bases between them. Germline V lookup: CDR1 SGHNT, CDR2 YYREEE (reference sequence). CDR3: CASSTGTSPVRRETQYF. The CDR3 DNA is TGTGCCAGCAGCACCGGGACTTCCCCGGTGCGTAGGGAGACCCAGTACTTC.

CDR3: CASSSSRAGYTF. The CDR3 DNA reads TGTGCCAGCAGCTCCAGCCGGGCCGGCTACACCTTC. The chain combines TRBV7-2 with TRBJ1-2; D is ambiguous. Deletions cut 4 bases from V and 8 bases from J, with 11 bases between. This CDR3 has 12 amino acids. From germline, CDR1 is SGHTA and CDR2 FQGNSA.

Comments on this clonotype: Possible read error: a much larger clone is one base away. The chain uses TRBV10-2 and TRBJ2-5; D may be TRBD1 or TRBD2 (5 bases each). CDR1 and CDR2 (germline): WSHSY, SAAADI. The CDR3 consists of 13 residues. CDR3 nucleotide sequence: TGCGCCAGCAATGAGTCCCATCTGGGGGCCCAGTACTTC. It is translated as CASNESHLGAQYF.

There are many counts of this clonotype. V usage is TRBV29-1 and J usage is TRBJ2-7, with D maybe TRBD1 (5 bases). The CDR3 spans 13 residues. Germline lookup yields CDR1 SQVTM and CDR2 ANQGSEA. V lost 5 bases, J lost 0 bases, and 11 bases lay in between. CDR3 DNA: TGCAGCGTTACAGGTTCTTCCTCCTACGAGCAGTACTTC. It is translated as CSVTGSSSYEQYF.

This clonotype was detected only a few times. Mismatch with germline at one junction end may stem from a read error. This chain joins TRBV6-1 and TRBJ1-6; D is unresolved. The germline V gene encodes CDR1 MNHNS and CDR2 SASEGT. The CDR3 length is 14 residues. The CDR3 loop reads CASSEARANSPPHF. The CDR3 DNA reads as TGTGCCAGCAGTGAAGCGAGGGCCAATTCACCCCCCCACTTT.

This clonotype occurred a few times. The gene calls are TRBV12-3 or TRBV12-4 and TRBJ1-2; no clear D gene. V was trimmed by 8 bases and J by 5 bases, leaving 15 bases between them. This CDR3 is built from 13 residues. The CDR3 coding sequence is TGTGCCAGCCGCAGTGTCAATGGGTATGGCTACACCTTC. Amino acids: CASRSVNGYGYTF.

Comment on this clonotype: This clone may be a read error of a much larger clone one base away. CDR3 nucleotide sequence: TGTGCCAGCAGCCCTGTGACAGGGGGAGGTGGCTACACCTTC. This sequence encodes CASSPVTGGGGYTF. The rearrangement uses TRBV11-2 and TRBJ1-2; TRBD1 agrees at 9 bases. Germline loops: CDR1 SGHAT, CDR2 FQNNGV. V lost 5 bases and J lost 7; bases outside the gene matches: 8. This CDR3 spans 14 amino acids.

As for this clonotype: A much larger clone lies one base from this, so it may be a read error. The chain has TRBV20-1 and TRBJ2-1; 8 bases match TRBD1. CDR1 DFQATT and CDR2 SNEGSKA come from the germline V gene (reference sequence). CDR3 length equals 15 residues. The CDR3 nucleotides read TGCAGTGCCTCGCCATGGGACAGGAAATACAATGAGCGGTTCTTC. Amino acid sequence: CSASPWDRKYNERFF.

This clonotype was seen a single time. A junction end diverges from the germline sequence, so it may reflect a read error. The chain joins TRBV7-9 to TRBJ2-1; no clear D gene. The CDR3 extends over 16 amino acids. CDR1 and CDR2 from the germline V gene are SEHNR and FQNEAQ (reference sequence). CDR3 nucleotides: TGCGCCAGTAGCTTAGAGTGGCAGAGCTCCTACGATGAGCAGTTCTTC. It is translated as CASSLEWQSSYDEQFF.

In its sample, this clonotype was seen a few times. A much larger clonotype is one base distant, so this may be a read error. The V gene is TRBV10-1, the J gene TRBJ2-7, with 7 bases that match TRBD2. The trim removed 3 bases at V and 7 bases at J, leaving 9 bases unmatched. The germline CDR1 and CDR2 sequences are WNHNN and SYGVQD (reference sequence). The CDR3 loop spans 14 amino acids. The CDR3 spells CASSDSWDYGEQYF. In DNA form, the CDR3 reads TGCGCCAGCAGTGATTCCTGGGACTATGGTGAGCAGTACTTC.

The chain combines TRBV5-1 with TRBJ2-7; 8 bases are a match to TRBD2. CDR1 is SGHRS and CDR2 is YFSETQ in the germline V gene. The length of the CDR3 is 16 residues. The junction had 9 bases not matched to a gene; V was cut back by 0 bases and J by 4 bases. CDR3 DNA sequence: TGCGCCAGCAGCTTGGACGAGGGACTAGACATGTACGAGCAGTACTTC. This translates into CASSLDEGLDMYEQYF.

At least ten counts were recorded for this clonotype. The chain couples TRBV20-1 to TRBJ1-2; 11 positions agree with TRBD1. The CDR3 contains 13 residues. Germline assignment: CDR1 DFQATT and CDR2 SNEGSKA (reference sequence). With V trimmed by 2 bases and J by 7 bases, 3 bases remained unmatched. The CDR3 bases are TGCAGTGCTAGACCGGGACAGGGGGGTGGCTACACCTTC. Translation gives CSARPGQGGGYTF.

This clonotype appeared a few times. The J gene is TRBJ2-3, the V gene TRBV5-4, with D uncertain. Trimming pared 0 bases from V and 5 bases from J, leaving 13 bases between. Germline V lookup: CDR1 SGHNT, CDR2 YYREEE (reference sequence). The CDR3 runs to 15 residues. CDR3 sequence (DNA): TGTGCCAGCAGCTTGGACGCTTTGCGTAGAGATACGCAGTATTTT. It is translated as CASSLDALRRDTQYF. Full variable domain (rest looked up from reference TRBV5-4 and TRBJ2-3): ETGVTQSPTHLIKTRGQQVTLRCSSQSGHNTVSWYQQALGQGPQFIFQYYREEENGRGNFPPRFSGLQFPNYSSELNVNALELDDSALYLCASSLDALRRDTQYFGPGTRLTVL.

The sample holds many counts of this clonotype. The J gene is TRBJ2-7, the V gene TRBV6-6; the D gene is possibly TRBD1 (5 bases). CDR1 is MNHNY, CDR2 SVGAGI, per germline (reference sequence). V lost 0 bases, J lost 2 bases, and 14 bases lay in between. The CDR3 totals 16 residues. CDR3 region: CASSYSRTHQAYEQYF. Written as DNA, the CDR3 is TGTGCCAGCAGTTACTCGAGGACACACCAAGCCTACGAGCAGTACTTC.